A single sample gave rise to the 18 T cell receptor beta chains below, sequenced in a study of cytomegalovirus exposure and HLA in healthy donors. It was with 60 Vbeta and 13 Jbeta primers that the PCR ran. Assay: immunoSEQ multiplex PCR; the TCRdb copy retains only in-frame clones and omits some. The data hold about 200,000 clones, with over 75% observed a single time. Sequenced sample: PBMCs. The receptors were gathered from a woman younger than 45 in good health and CMV-seronegative.

V and J are TRBV5-5 and TRBJ2-7, with 7 positions matching TRBD1. CDR3 length: 16 amino acids. The trim removed 0 bases at V and 4 bases at J, leaving 10 bases unmatched. The germline V gene encodes CDR1 SGHKS and CDR2 YYEKEE (reference sequence). This CDR3 is CASSLEGQTPTYEQYF. Written as DNA, the CDR3 is TGTGCCAGCAGCTTGGAGGGACAGACCCCTACTTACGAGCAGTACTTC.

The genes are TRBV5-8 and TRBJ1-5; no clear D. V shed 0 bases and J shed 7 bases, with 8 bases lying between them. Looked up from germline, CDR1 is SGHTS and CDR2 is YDEGEE. This CDR3 has 13 residues. CDR3 DNA sequence: TGTGCCAGCAGCTTGGACCAGATCCAGCCCCAGCATTTT. Its translation: CASSLDQIQPQHF.

The chain uses TRBV6-5 and TRBJ2-7; weak D call: TRBD2 (6 bases). Germline values: CDR1 MNHEY, CDR2 SVGAGI. V was trimmed by 6 bases and J by 2 bases, leaving 17 bases between them. The CDR3 contains 15 residues. This CDR3 is CASRGGRGRAYEQYF. As DNA, the CDR3 is TGTGCCAGCAGGGGTGGGCGGGGTAGGGCCTACGAGCAGTACTTC.

The V and J genes are TRBV7-2 and TRBJ1-2; the D gene is possibly TRBD1 (5 bases). CDR3 size: 14 residues. Trimming left V 5 bases short and J 8 bases short, with 18 bases between. Germline assignment: CDR1 SGHTA and CDR2 FQGNSA. CDR3: CASSLSGAYGGYTF. CDR3 sequence (DNA): TGTGCCAGCAGCCTAAGCGGGGCCTATGGAGGCTACACCTTC.

This rearrangement joins TRBV19 to TRBJ2-1, with 7 bases matching TRBD1. Germline CDR1 LNHDA, CDR2 SQIVND (reference sequence). Germline trimming cut 4 bases from V and 7 bases from J; bases unmatched to any gene: 7. The CDR3 totals 14 residues. The CDR3 DNA reads TGTGCCAGTAGTACCGGACAGGTTACGAATGAGCAGTTCTTC. Protein product: CASSTGQVTNEQFF.

CDR3 amino acids: CASSPGAGPKDIQYF. DNA of the CDR3: TGTGCCAGCTCACCAGGGGCAGGGCCCAAGGACATTCAGTACTTC. This chain joins TRBV18 and TRBJ2-4, with a possible D match to TRBD1 (5 bases). CDR1 is KGHSH, CDR2 LQKENI, per germline. With 2 bases removed from V and 8 bases from J, the gap between germline ends came to 16 bases. CDR3 length: 15 residues.

This rearrangement joins TRBV28 to TRBJ1-5; a weak D match, TRBD1 (6 bases). The CDR3 extends over 14 amino acids. Trimming stripped 3 bases from V and 7 bases from J, with 13 bases between. Per the germline V gene, CDR1 is MDHEN and CDR2 is SYDVKM. For the CDR3, the DNA is TGTGCCAGCAGTTTGTTACAGGGTGGGCAGCCCCAGCATTTT. This translates into CASSLLQGGQPQHF.

V and J are TRBV5-5 and TRBJ1-1; TRBD1 is a possible D gene (5 bases). The V end was cut by 2 bases, the J end by 4 bases, with 12 bases between. Germline CDR1 reads SGHKS; CDR2 reads YYEKEE (reference sequence). This CDR3 comprises 14 residues. CDR3 DNA sequence: TGTGCCAGCAGCTTTGGGGGGGGGTTCACTGAAGCTTTCTTT. Encoded protein: CASSFGGGFTEAFF.

V is TRBV27 and J is TRBJ2-7; a weak D match, TRBD2 (6 bases). Deletions cut 8 bases from V and 5 bases from J, with 16 bases between. Germline lookup yields CDR1 MNHEY and CDR2 SMNVEV (reference sequence). The CDR3 is 13 amino acids. CDR3 sequence (DNA): TGTGCCAGCGGGGGGATTCGCGGGGACGAGCAGTACTTC. Its protein is CASGGIRGDEQYF.

The sample holds a few counts of this clone. The chain recombines TRBV28 with TRBJ2-7; perhaps TRBD2 as D (6 bases). CDR3 length: 15 amino acids. Germline V gene data show CDR1 as MDHEN and CDR2 as SYDVKM. V was shortened by 2 bases and J by 4 bases, with 15 bases between the two germline ends. CDR3 protein: CASSLGASEGYEQYF. The CDR3 bases are TGTGCCAGCAGTTTAGGGGCTAGCGAGGGGTACGAGCAGTACTTC. The whole variable domain, filled in from reference TRBV28 and TRBJ2-7, reads DVKVTQSSRYLVKRTGEKVFLECVQDMDHENMFWYRQDPGLGLRLIYFSYDVKMKEKGDIPEGYSVSREKKERFSLILESASTNQTSMYLCASSLGASEGYEQYFGPGTRLTVT.

The rearrangement uses TRBV28 and TRBJ1-4, with 8 bases identical to TRBD1. With V trimmed by 5 bases and J by 0 bases, 5 bases remained unmatched. This CDR3 region has 16 residues. Germline values: CDR1 MDHEN, CDR2 SYDVKM. For the CDR3, the DNA is TGTGCCAGCAGTCCGAAGACAGGGGCAACTAATGAAAAACTGTTTTTT. Translation gives CASSPKTGATNEKLFF.

The V gene is TRBV25-1, the J gene TRBJ2-3, with 10 positions matching TRBD2. The junction had 5 bases not matched to a gene; V was cut back by 3 bases and J by 2 bases. The CDR3 consists of 16 residues. Per the germline V gene, CDR1 is MGHDK and CDR2 is SYGVNS. The CDR3 nucleotides are TGTGCCAGCAGTGAGGCTAGCGGGGGCCCCACAGATACGCAGTATTTT. Protein: CASSEASGGPTDTQYF. Full variable domain (remainder filled in from reference TRBV25-1 and TRBJ2-3): EADIYQTPRYLVIGTGKKITLECSQTMGHDKMYWYQQDPGMELHLIHYSYGVNSTEKGDLSSESTVSRIRTEHFPLTLESARPSHTSQYLCASSEASGGPTDTQYFGPGTRLTVL.

This clone was seen a single time. This sequence joins TRBV9 and TRBJ2-7; 12 bases align to TRBD2. V trimming: 0 bases; J trimming: 1 base; junction bases outside the gene matches: 5. CDR1 is SGDLS, CDR2 YYNGEE, per germline. The CDR3 runs to 17 residues. For the CDR3, the DNA is TGTGCCAGCAGCGTAGGACTAGCGGGAGCTTCTTCCTACGAGCAGTACTTC. This sequence encodes CASSVGLAGASSYEQYF.

The V and J genes are TRBV6-5 and TRBJ1-1, with a possible D match to TRBD1 (5 bases). V was clipped by 2 bases and J by 1 base, with 11 bases between them. CDR3 length equals 15 residues. The V gene's germline CDR1 is MNHEY and CDR2 SVGAGI. CDR3 in DNA: TGTGCCAGCAGTTACGGCGGGGCGGCGAACACTGAAGCTTTCTTT. It is translated as CASSYGGAANTEAFF.

The V and J genes are TRBV7-3 and TRBJ2-2; possible D gene TRBD1, 6 bases. The CDR3 has 13 amino acids. V shed 11 bases and J shed 3 bases, with 13 bases lying between them. In germline, CDR1 is SGHTA, CDR2 FQGTGA. This CDR3 is CAGSGHYTGELFF. The CDR3 DNA reads as TGTGCCGGCTCGGGACATTACACCGGGGAGCTGTTTTTT.

V is TRBV4-1 and J is TRBJ1-2; 8 positions match TRBD1. The CDR3 totals 16 residues. Germline V CDR1 and CDR2: MGHRA, YSYEKL. With V trimmed by 4 bases and J by 2 bases, 9 bases remained unmatched. The CDR3 nucleotides are TGCGCCAGCAGCCGCCGGACAGGGTTTGGAAACTATGGCTACACCTTC. It encodes CASSRRTGFGNYGYTF.

The gene calls are TRBV2 and TRBJ2-1; no reliable D call. Between the trimmed V and J ends, which lost 6 bases and 0 bases, there was a span of 6 bases. This CDR3 spans 13 amino acids. Germline V gene lookup returns CDR1 SNHLY and CDR2 FYNNEI. The CDR3 loop is CASRFSSYNEQFF. CDR3 DNA: TGTGCCAGCAGATTCAGCTCCTACAATGAGCAGTTCTTC.

The V and J genes are TRBV18 and TRBJ2-3, with 7 positions matching TRBD2. The length of the CDR3 is 14 residues. Unmatched junction bases numbered 6, after V lost 3 bases and J lost 6 bases. In germline, CDR1 is KGHSH, CDR2 LQKENI. CDR3 coding DNA: TGTGCCAGCTCACCCCGTACGCGGGAGGATACGCAGTATTTT. This translates into CASSPRTREDTQYF. Variable domain in full (rest from reference TRBV18 and TRBJ2-3): NAGVMQNPRHLVRRRGQEARLRCSPMKGHSHVYWYRQLPEEGLKFMVYLQKENIIDESGMPKERFSAEFPKEGPSILRIQQVVRGDSAAYFCASSPRTREDTQYFGPGTRLTVL.